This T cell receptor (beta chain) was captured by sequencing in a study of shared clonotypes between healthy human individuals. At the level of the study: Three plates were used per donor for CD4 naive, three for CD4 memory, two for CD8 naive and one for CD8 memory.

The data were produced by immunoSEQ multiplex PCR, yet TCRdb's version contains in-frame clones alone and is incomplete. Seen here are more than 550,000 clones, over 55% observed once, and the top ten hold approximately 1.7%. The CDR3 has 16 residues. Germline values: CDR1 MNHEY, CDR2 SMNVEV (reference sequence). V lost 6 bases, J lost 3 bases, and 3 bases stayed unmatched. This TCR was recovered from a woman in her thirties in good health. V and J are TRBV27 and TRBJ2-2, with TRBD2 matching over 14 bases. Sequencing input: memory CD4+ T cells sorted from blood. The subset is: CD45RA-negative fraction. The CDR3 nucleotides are TGTGCCAGCAGGGGACTAGCGGGAGTGTACACCGGGGAGCTGTTTTTT. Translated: CASRGLAGVYTGELFF.